A selection of T cell receptor beta chains follows, all from one sample in a study of vaccination effects on CD4 cells after COVID-19. These TCRs' antigens remain unknown. TCRdb's copy holds only in-frame clones and misses some; the assay was immunoSEQ multiplex PCR. In the table there are 30,000 to 40,000 clones, roughly 63% of which are singletons. Sequencing used CD4+ T cells from PBMCs cultured with SARS-CoV-2 spike peptides, obtained after COVID-19 vaccination. Receptor source: a human donor who received a COVID-19 vaccine. Both conserved end residues are part of each CDR3. The D gene is left open where the match is weak. Clone size, where shown, is once, few, many, or a class for clones that have expanded.

NA TRBJ2-5 TRBV19 NA CASRGDRFFQETQYF TGTGCCAGCCGGGGGGACAGATTTTTCCAAGAGACCCAGTACTTC
NA TRBJ2-7 TRBV18 once CASSPMGSLSSYEQYF TGTGCCAGCTCCCCCATGGGCTCTTTGAGCTCCTACGAGCAGTACTTC
TRBD2 TRBJ2-5 TRBV12-5 NA CASGIRTSGRDEGTQYF TGTGCTAGTGGTATCCGGACTAGCGGGAGGGATGAAGGGACCCAGTACTTC
TRBD2 TRBJ2-2 TRBV5-4 NA CASSRTSENTGELFF TGTGCCAGCAGCCGGACTAGCGAGAACACCGGGGAGCTGTTTTTT
NA TRBJ2-5 TRBV5-6 NA CASSLASTSRQYF TGTGCCAGCAGCTTGGCCTCGACTAGTCGCCAGTACTTC
NA TRBJ1-1 TRBV5-8 NA CASNDYGGQAEAFF TGTGCCAGCAACGATTACGGGGGGCAGGCTGAAGCTTTCTTT
NA TRBJ2-4 TRBV5-4 NA CASSLYGENIQYF TGTGCCAGCAGCTTGTACGGGGAAAACATTCAGTACTTC
NA TRBJ1-1 TRBV9 NA CASSVERAGRAFF TGTGCCAGCAGCGTAGAAAGGGCAGGGCGGGCTTTCTTT
NA TRBJ2-5 TRBV13 NA CASSLNTDQETQYF TGTGCCAGCAGCCTAAACACCGACCAAGAGACCCAGTACTTC
NA TRBJ2-6 TRBV27 NA CASKAGAGANVLTF TGTGCCAGCAAAGCAGGGGCTGGGGCCAACGTCCTGACTTTC
TRBD1 TRBJ1-1 TRBV5-1 NA CASSSTGFANTEAFF TGCGCCAGCAGCTCGACAGGGTTCGCGAACACTGAAGCTTTCTTT
NA TRBJ1-6 TRBV18 NA CASSPIGGPRNSPLHF TGTGCCAGCTCACCAATTGGGGGGCCCCGTAATTCACCCCTCCACTTT
NA TRBJ1-3 TRBV30 few CAWSVAGGSGNTIYF TGTGCCTGGAGTGTAGCGGGGGGAAGTGGAAACACCATATATTTT
NA TRBJ2-5 TRBV29-1 NA CSVARGVGETQYF TGCAGCGTTGCTCGAGGGGTCGGGGAGACCCAGTACTTC
TRBD1 TRBJ1-5 TRBV6-1 NA CASSGRDRGMYQPQHF TGTGCCAGCAGTGGAAGGGACAGGGGGATGTATCAGCCCCAGCATTTT
TRBD2 TRBJ2-7 TRBV14 NA CASSQRSLGGGPSYEQYF TGTGCCAGCAGCCAAAGATCTTTGGGGGGAGGGCCCTCCTACGAGCAGTACTTC
NA TRBJ1-2 TRBV6-5 few CASSSGAPGYTF TGTGCCAGCAGTTCAGGGGCCCCCGGCTACACCTTC
TRBD1 TRBJ1-1 TRBV30 NA CAWSSKGAMGAEAFF TGTGCCTGGAGTTCGAAGGGGGCAATGGGGGCTGAAGCTTTCTTT
NA TRBJ1-1 TRBV10-3 NA CAISGTQNTEAFF TGTGCCATCAGTGGAACACAGAACACTGAAGCTTTCTTT
NA TRBJ2-4 TRBV11-2 few CASSPRVGGGKNIQYF TGTGCCAGCAGCCCACGGGTCGGTGGGGGAAAAAACATTCAGTACTTC
NA TRBJ2-5 TRBV27 NA CASSFLGTETQYF TGTGCCAGCAGTTTTCTCGGAACGGAGACCCAGTACTTC
NA TRBJ2-1 TRBV18 NA CASSPSEGYRGNEQFF TGTGCCAGCTCACCTAGTGAAGGGTATCGGGGTAATGAGCAGTTCTTC
NA TRBJ2-7 TRBV4-1 few CASSQEIWGALYEQYF TGCGCCAGCAGCCAAGAAATCTGGGGTGCCCTCTACGAGCAGTACTTC
NA TRBJ2-1 TRBV5-1 NA CASSWMGGYNEQFF TGCGCCAGCAGCTGGATGGGCGGGTACAATGAGCAGTTCTTC
NA TRBJ1-5 TRBV27 NA CASSQSRGGNQPQHF TGTGCCAGCAGTCAGTCCAGGGGTGGCAATCAGCCCCAGCATTTT
NA TRBJ2-3 TRBV9 NA CASSLTRYSTDTQYF TGTGCCAGCAGCTTGACTCGGTATAGCACAGATACGCAGTATTTT
NA TRBJ2-7 TRBV27 NA CASTSWRVSYEQYF TGTGCCAGCACCTCCTGGAGGGTATCCTACGAGCAGTACTTC
TRBD1 TRBJ1-2 TRBV6-5 NA CASSDLGTGPGGYTF TGTGCCAGCAGCGATCTAGGGACAGGCCCGGGAGGCTACACCTTC
NA TRBJ2-7 TRBV20-1 NA CSASKTGSMTYEQYF TGCAGTGCAAGTAAGACAGGTTCCATGACCTACGAGCAGTACTTC
NA TRBJ2-7 TRBV6-2/TRBV6-3 NA CASSPEGAESGEQYF TGTGCCAGCAGCCCTGAGGGAGCGGAATCAGGGGAGCAGTACTTC
NA TRBJ2-5 TRBV4-1 once CASSQASRLGQETQYF TGCGCCAGCAGCCAAGCTTCGAGACTCGGGCAAGAGACCCAGTACTTC
NA TRBJ1-2 TRBV6-4 few CAAGPGFGYGYTF TGTGCCGCAGGCCCAGGGTTCGGGTATGGCTACACCTTC
NA TRBJ2-3 TRBV3-1/TRBV3-2 few CASSQLGESDTQYF TGTGCCAGCAGCCAACTCGGAGAGTCAGATACGCAGTATTTT
TRBD1 TRBJ1-2 TRBV5-1 NA CASSLTGGADGYTF TGCGCCAGCAGCTTGACAGGGGGAGCGGATGGCTACACCTTC
TRBD1 TRBJ2-2 TRBV5-4 NA CASSGGQGHKATGELFF TGTGCCAGCAGCGGGGGACAGGGGCATAAAGCCACCGGGGAGCTGTTTTTT
NA TRBJ1-6 TRBV6-5 NA CASSQGYSPLHF TGTGCCAGCAGTCAGGGGTATTCACCCCTCCACTTT
NA TRBJ2-7 TRBV27 NA CASSLTGLSYEQYF TGTGCCAGCAGTTTAACCGGGCTCAGCTACGAGCAGTACTTC
NA TRBJ2-3 TRBV10-2 large CASSEVTRTDTQYF TGCGCCAGCAGTGAGGTAACACGCACAGATACGCAGTATTTT
TRBD1 TRBJ1-5 TRBV19 NA CASTKTGSSNQPQHF TGTGCCAGTACCAAGACAGGGAGTAGCAATCAGCCCCAGCATTTT
NA TRBJ2-5 TRBV5-1 once CASSLGAGQETQYF TGCGCCAGCAGCTTGGGGGCTGGCCAAGAGACCCAGTACTTC
NA TRBJ2-1 TRBV7-7 NA CASSLARDTYNEQFF TGTGCCAGCAGCTTAGCGCGGGACACATACAATGAGCAGTTCTTC
NA TRBJ1-2 TRBV12-3/TRBV12-4 NA CASSPGPHYGYTF TGTGCCAGCAGTCCAGGACCGCACTATGGCTACACCTTC
TRBD1 TRBJ2-2 TRBV24-1 NA CATSDRSTGSTGELFF TGTGCCACCAGTGATCGATCGACAGGGTCCACCGGGGAGCTGTTTTTT
NA TRBJ2-3 TRBV2 few CASSDQGRTDTQYF TGTGCCAGCAGTGATCAGGGCCGCACAGATACGCAGTATTTT
NA TRBJ2-7 TRBV7-8 NA CASSLPQGPTVSSEQYF TGTGCCAGCAGCTTACCGCAGGGACCCACAGTCTCCTCCGAGCAGTACTTC
NA TRBJ1-2 TRBV6-5 NA CASKRGEGNYGYTF TGTGCCAGCAAACGAGGGGAGGGGAACTATGGCTACACCTTC
TRBD1 TRBJ1-1 TRBV18 NA CASSLAGGAGEAFF TGTGCCAGCTCACTCGCAGGGGGCGCCGGTGAAGCTTTCTTT
NA TRBJ2-3 TRBV19 NA CASRPTQADTQYF TGTGCCAGTAGACCTACCCAAGCGGATACGCAGTATTTT
TRBD2 TRBJ2-3 TRBV14 NA CASSRTSPPDTQYF TGTGCCAGCAGCCGGACTAGCCCCCCAGATACGCAGTATTTT
TRBD2 TRBJ2-3 TRBV4-1 once CASSQDGGGTDTQYF TGCGCCAGCAGCCAAGACGGCGGGGGGACAGATACGCAGTATTTT
NA TRBJ1-5 TRBV10-3 NA CAISDSNSNQPQHF TGTGCCATCAGTGACAGCAATAGCAATCAGCCCCAGCATTTT
NA TRBJ1-5 TRBV7-2 once CASSYEGGPQHF TGTGCCAGCAGCTATGAGGGCGGGCCCCAGCATTTT
NA TRBJ2-5 TRBV7-2 NA CASSLQADQETQYF TGTGCCAGCAGCTTACAAGCGGACCAAGAGACCCAGTACTTC
TRBD1 TRBJ1-1 TRBV6-5 NA CASSLQGAGTEAFF TGTGCCAGCAGCCTACAGGGGGCAGGGACTGAAGCTTTCTTT
NA TRBJ2-7 TRBV10-3 few CAISEGHYEQYF TGTGCCATCAGTGAAGGGCACTACGAGCAGTACTTC
NA TRBJ2-7 TRBV12-5 NA CASYSGGAGEQYF TGTGCTAGTTATAGTGGGGGGGCCGGTGAGCAGTACTTC
NA TRBJ1-2 TRBV27 NA CASSFRDLIGYTF TGTGCCAGCAGTTTCAGGGACCTTATTGGGTACACCTTC
NA TRBJ1-1 TRBV30 NA CAWSGRQNTEAFF TGTGCCTGGAGTGGTAGACAGAACACTGAAGCTTTCTTT
NA TRBJ2-6 TRBV4-1 NA CASSRTSGAANVLTF TGCGCCAGCAGCCGGACCTCGGGGGCGGCCAACGTCCTGACTTTC